This T cell receptor beta chain came from a study of T cell repertoires in cytomegalovirus infection. V lost 1 base to trimming and J lost 4 bases, with 14 bases between them. The germline V gene has CDR1 DFQATT and CDR2 SNEGSKA (reference sequence). The CDR3 totals 16 residues. Using its own MiXCR run on the reads, TCRdb lists one record per CDR3 protein. The table includes a few hundred thousand distinct CDR3 sequences, more than 8% detected once. This clonotype appeared many times. Antigen: not known. Overall study findings and caveats: Clonotypes of TCR beta that were HLA-C-restricted and CMV-specific dominated the ex vivo response.

What was sequenced was PBMCs. The chain joins TRBV20-1 to TRBJ2-6; perhaps D is TRBD1 or TRBD2 (6 bases each). The sequence was obtained from a human donor in good health (CMV status not recorded). Some clones in this sample may be carry-over from other donors' samples. The CDR3 is CSARAGAGTGANVLTF. The CDR3 coding sequence is TGCAGTGCTAGAGCAGGGGCGGGGACCGGGGCCAACGTCCTGACTTTC.